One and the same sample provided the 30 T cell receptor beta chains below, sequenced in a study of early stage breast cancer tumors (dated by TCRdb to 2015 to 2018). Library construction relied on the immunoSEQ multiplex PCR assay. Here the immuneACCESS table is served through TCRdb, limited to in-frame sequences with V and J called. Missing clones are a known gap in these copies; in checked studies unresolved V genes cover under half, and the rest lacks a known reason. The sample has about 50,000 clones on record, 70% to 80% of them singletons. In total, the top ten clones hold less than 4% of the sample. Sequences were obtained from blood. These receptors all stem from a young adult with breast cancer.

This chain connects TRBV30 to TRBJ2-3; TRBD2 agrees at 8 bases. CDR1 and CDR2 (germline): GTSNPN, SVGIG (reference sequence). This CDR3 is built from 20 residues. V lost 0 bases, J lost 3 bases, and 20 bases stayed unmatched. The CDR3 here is CAWSVLEISGGRRITDTQYF. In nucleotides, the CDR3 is TGTGCCTGGAGTGTACTAGAGATTTCGGGGGGGAGGCGGATTACAGATACGCAGTATTTT. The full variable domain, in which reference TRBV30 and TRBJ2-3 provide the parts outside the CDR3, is SQTIHQWPATLVQPVGSPLSLECTVEGTSNPNLYWYRQAAGRGLQLLFYSVGIGQISSEVPQNLSASRPQDRQFILSSKKLLLSDSGFYLCAWSVLEISGGRRITDTQYFGPGTRLTVL.

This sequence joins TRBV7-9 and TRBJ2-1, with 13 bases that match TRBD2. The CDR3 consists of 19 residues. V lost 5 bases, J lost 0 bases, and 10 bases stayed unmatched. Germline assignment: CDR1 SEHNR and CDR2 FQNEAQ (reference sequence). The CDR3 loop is CASSAAGLAGEVSYNEQFF. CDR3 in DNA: TGTGCCAGCAGCGCCGCCGGACTAGCGGGAGAGGTCTCCTACAATGAGCAGTTCTTC.

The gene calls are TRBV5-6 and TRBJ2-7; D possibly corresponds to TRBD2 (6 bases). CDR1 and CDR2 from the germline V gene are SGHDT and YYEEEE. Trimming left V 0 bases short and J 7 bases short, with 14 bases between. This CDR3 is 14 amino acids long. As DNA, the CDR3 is TGTGCCAGCAGCTTGGGGATTAGCGGTAGGGAGCAGTACTTC. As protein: CASSLGISGREQYF.

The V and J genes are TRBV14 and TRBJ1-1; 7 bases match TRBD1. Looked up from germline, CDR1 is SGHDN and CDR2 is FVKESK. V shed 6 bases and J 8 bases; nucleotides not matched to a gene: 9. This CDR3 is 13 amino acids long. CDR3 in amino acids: CASSHTQGSEAFF. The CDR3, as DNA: TGTGCCAGCAGTCATACACAGGGGTCGGAAGCTTTCTTT.

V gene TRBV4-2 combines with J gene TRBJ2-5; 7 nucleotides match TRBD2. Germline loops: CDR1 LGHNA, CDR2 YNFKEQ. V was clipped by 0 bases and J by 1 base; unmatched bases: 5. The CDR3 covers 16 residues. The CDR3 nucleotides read TGTGCCAGCAGCCAAGATCCGGCTAGCGGCCAAGAGACCCAGTACTTC. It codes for CASSQDPASGQETQYF.

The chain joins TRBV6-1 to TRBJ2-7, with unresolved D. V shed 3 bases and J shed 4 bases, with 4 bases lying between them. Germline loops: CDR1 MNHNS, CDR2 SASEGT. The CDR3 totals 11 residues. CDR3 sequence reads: CASSEGYEQYF. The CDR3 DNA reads TGTGCCAGCAGTGAGGGGTACGAGCAGTACTTC.

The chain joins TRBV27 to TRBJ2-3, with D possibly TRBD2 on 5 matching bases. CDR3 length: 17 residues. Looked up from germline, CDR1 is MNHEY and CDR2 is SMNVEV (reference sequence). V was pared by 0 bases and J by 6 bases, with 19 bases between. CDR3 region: CASSLSISLGWRDTQYF. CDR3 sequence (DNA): TGTGCCAGCAGTTTATCGATTAGCTTGGGTTGGAGGGATACGCAGTATTTT.

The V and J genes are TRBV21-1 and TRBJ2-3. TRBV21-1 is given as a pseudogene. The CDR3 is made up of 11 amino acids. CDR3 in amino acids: CASSLDHTQYF. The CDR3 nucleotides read TGTGCCAGCAGCCTGGATCATACGCAGTATTTT.

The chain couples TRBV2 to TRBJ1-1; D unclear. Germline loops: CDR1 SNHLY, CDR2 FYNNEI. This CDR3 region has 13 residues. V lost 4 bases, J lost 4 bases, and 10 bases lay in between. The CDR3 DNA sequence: TGTGCCAGCAGTGTCGGGATGGGCACTGAAGCTTTCTTT. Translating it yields CASSVGMGTEAFF.

The CDR3 region is CASSHASGTASYEQYF. CDR3 nucleotide sequence: TGCGCCAGCAGCCATGCCTCCGGGACCGCATCCTACGAGCAGTACTTC. This chain joins TRBV4-1 and TRBJ2-7; D is tentatively TRBD1 or TRBD2 (5 bases each). V was clipped by 3 bases and J by 1 base, with 16 bases between them. Germline CDR1 and CDR2: MGHRA and YSYEKL. CDR3 size: 16 residues.

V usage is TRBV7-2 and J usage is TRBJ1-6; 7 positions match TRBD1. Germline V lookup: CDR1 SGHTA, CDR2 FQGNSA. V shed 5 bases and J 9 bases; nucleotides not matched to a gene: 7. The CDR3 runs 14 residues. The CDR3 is CASSRGTVRSPLHF. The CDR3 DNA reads TGTGCCAGCAGCCGCGGGACAGTCCGTTCACCCCTCCACTTT.

For the CDR3, the DNA is TGCGCCAGCAGCGAGAGCGGGGGCAGTAATGAAAAACTGTTTTTT. This codes for CASSESGGSNEKLFF. This chain joins TRBV4-1 and TRBJ1-4, with a weak D call TRBD1 (6 bases). Trimming left V 5 bases short and J 4 bases short, with 14 bases between. Germline loops: CDR1 MGHRA, CDR2 YSYEKL. The CDR3 consists of 15 residues.

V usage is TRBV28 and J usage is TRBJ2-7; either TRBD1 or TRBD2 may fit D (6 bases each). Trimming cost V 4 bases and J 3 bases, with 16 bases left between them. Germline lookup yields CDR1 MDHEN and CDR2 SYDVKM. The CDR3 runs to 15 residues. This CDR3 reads CASSSGASVYYEQYF. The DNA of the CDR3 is TGTGCCAGCAGTTCGGGGGCTAGCGTCTACTACGAGCAGTACTTC.

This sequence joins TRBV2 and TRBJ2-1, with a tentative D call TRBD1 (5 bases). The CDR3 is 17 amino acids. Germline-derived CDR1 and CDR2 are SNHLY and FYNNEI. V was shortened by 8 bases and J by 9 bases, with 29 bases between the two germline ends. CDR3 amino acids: CASVGGAALFSRTEQFF. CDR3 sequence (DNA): TGTGCCAGCGTCGGTGGGGCAGCCCTTTTTTCGCGCACTGAGCAGTTCTTC.

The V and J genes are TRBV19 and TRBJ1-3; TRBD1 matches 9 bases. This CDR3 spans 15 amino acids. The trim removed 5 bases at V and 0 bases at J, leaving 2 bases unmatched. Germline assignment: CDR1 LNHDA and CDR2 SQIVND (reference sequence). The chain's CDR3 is CASSRQGGSGNTIYF. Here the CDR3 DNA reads TGTGCCAGTAGTCGACAGGGGGGCTCTGGAAACACCATATATTTT. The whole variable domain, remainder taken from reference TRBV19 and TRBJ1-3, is DGGITQSPKYLFRKEGQNVTLSCEQNLNHDAMYWYRQDPGQGLRLIYYSQIVNDFQKGDIAEGYSVSREKKESFPLTVTSAQKNPTAFYLCASSRQGGSGNTIYFGEGSWLTVV.

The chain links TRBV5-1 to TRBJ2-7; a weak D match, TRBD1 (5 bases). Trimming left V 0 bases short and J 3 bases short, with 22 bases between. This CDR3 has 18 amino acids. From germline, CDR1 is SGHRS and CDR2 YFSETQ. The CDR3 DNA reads TGCGCCAGCAGCTTGGGCACAGGAATTCACTCCACCCTCTACGAGCAGTACTTC. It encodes CASSLGTGIHSTLYEQYF.

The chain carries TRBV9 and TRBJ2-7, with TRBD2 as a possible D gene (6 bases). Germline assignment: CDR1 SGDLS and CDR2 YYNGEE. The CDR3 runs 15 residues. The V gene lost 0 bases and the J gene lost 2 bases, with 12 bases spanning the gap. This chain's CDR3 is CASSVVGDSPYEQYF. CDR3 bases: TGTGCCAGCAGCGTAGTTGGGGACTCGCCCTACGAGCAGTACTTC.

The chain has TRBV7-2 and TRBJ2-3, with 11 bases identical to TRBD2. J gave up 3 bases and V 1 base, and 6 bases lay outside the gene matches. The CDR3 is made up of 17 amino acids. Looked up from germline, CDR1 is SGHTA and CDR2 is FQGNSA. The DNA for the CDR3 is TGTGCCAGCAGCTTAGGCATAGGGACTAGCGGAACAGATACGCAGTATTTT. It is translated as CASSLGIGTSGTDTQYF.

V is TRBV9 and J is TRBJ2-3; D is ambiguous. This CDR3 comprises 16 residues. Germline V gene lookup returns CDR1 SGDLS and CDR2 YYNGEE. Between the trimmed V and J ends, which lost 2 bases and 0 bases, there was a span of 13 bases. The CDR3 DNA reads TGTGCCAGCAGCGTGTCGCAAATTGCGAGCACAGATACGCAGTATTTT. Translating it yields CASSVSQIASTDTQYF.

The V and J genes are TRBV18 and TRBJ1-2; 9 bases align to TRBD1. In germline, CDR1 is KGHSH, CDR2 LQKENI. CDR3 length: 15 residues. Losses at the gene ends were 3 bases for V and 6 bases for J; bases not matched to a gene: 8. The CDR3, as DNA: TGTGCCAGCTCACCTATGGACAGGGGCGCTGATGGCTACACCTTC. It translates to CASSPMDRGADGYTF.

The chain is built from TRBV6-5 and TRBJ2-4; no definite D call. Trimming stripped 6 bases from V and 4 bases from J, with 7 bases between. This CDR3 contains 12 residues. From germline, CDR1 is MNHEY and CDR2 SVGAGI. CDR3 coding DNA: TGTGCCAGCAGCCCAGGAAAAAACATTCAGTACTTC. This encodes CASSPGKNIQYF.

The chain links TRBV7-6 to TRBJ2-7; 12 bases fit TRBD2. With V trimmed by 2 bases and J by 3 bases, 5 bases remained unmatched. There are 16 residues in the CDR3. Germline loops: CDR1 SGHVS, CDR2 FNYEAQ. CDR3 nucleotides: TGTGCCAGCAGCTTAACTACGACTAGCGGGAGCTACGAGCAGTACTTC. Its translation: CASSLTTTSGSYEQYF. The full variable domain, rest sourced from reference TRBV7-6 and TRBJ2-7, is GAGVSQSPRYKVTKRGQDVALRCDPISGHVSLYWYRQALGQGPEFLTYFNYEAQQDKSGLPNDRFSAERPEGSISTLTIQRTEQRDSAMYRCASSLTTTSGSYEQYFGPGTRLTVT.

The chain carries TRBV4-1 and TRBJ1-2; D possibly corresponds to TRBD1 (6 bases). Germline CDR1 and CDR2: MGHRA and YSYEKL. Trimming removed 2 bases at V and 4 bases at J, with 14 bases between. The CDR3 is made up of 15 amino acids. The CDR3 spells CASSQRSGAVYGYTF. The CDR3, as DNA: TGCGCCAGCAGCCAACGATCGGGGGCGGTCTATGGCTACACCTTC.

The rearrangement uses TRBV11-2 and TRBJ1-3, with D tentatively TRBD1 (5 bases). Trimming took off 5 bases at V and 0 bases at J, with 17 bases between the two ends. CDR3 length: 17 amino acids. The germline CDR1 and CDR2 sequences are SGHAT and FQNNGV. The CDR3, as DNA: TGTGCCAGCAGCCTAGGGAGGGGACTCAGCTCTGGAAACACCATATATTTT. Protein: CASSLGRGLSSGNTIYF.

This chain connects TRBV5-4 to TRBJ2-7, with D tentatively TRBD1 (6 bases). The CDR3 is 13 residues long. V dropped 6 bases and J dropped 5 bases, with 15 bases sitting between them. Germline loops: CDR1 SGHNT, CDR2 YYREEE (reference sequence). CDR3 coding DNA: TGTGCCAGCACCATTGGGGGCCTCCACGAGCAGTACTTC. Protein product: CASTIGGLHEQYF.

CDR3 protein: CASSQEWEGNEKLFF. CDR3 sequence (DNA): TGTGCCAGCAGCCAAGAATGGGAGGGTAATGAAAAACTGTTTTTT. The chain couples TRBV4-2 to TRBJ1-4; the D is unclear. Trimming shortened V by 0 bases and J by 4 bases, and 9 bases separated the two germline ends. The CDR3 sequence is 15 residues long. Germline CDR1 reads LGHNA; CDR2 reads YNFKEQ.

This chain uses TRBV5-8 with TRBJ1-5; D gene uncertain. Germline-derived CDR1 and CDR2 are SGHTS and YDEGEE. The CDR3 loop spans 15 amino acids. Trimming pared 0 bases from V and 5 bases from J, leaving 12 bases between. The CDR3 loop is CASSLARTPYQPQHF. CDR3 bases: TGTGCCAGCAGCTTGGCGCGGACGCCGTATCAGCCCCAGCATTTT.

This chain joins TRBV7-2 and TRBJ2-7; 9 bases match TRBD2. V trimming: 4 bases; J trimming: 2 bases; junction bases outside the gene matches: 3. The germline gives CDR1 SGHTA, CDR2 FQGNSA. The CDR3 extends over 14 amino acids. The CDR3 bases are TGTGCCAGCAGCTCGTCTAGCGGGGCCTACGAGCAGTACTTC. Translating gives CASSSSSGAYEQYF.

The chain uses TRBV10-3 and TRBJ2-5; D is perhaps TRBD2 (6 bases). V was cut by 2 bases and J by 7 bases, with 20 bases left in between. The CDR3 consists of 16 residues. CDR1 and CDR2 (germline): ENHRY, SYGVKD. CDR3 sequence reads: CAISEGTVGGVVTQYF. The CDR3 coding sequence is TGTGCCATCAGTGAGGGGACGGTGGGGGGTGTTGTGACCCAGTACTTC.

The CDR3 loop reads CASRPGLARYGYTF. CDR3 in DNA: TGCGCCAGCAGACCCGGTTTGGCTCGATATGGCTACACCTTC. The chain has TRBV4-3 and TRBJ1-2; D is ambiguous. This CDR3 has 14 amino acids. Trimming left V 6 bases short and J 5 bases short, with 16 bases between. The germline CDR1 and CDR2 sequences are LGHNA and YSLEER.